The 3 T cell receptor beta chains below come from one sample, sequenced in a study of blood T cells in healthy people across ages. A second PCR, run for about 7 to 11 cycles, used a sample-barcoded 5' primer plus a J-beta primer mix. TCRdb analysed the 5' RACE reads with MiXCR anew, one entry per CDR3 protein. The sample holds about 1.6 million distinct CDR3 sequences, about 35% seen once. The sample comprised blood. All receptors derive from a woman in her 30s in good health.

This clonotype is a singleton in its sample. The chain recombines TRBV10-3 with TRBJ2-5; 12 bases fit TRBD1. The V gene's germline CDR1 is ENHRY and CDR2 SYGVKD. The CDR3 has 15 amino acids. The trim removed 2 bases at V and 11 bases at J, leaving 9 bases unmatched. CDR3 DNA sequence: TGTGCCATCAGTGAGGCCGGGACAGGGGGCGATGAGCAGTACTTC. Its protein product is CAISEAGTGGDEQYF.

DNA for the CDR3: TGTGCCAGCAGCTTGTCGAGCGGGAATGAAGAAGCTTTCTTT. Its translation: CASSLSSGNEEAFF. The rearrangement joins TRBV7-3 to TRBJ1-1; D unresolved. Trimming pared 3 bases from V and 8 bases from J, leaving 16 bases between. CDR1 and CDR2 from the germline V gene are SGHTA and FQGTGA. The CDR3 runs to 14 residues.

This clonotype turned up a few times. This chain connects TRBV5-1 to TRBJ2-7, with TRBD1 matching over 8 bases. The V and J ends lost 2 bases and 4 bases, in that order; junction bases with no gene match: 8. Germline loops: CDR1 SGHRS, CDR2 YFSETQ. This CDR3 is 15 amino acids long. CDR3 bases: TGCGCCAGCAGCTTCGGACAGGGAGGATTTTACGAGCAGTACTTC. Translated: CASSFGQGGFYEQYF.